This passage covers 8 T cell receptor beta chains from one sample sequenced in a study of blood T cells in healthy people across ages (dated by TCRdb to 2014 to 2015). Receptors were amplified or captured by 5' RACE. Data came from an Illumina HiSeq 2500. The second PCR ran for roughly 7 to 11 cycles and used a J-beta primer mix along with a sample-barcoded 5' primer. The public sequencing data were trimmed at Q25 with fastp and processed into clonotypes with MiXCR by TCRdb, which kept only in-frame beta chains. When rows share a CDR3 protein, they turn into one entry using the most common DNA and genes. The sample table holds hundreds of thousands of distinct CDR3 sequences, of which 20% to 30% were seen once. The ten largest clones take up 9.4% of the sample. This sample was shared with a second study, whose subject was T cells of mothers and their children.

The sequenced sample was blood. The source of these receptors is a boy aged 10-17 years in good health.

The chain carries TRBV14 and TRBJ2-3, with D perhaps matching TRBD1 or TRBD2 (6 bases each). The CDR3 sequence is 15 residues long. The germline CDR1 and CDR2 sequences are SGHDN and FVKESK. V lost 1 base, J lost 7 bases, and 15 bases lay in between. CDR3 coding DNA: TGTGCCAGCAGCCAAGGGCACGGGGGCCGATATACGCAGTATTTT. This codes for CASSQGHGGRYTQYF. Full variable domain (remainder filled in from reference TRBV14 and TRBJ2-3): EAGVTQFPSHSVIEKGQTVTLRCDPISGHDNLYWYRRVMGKEIKFLLHFVKESKQDESGMPNNRFLAERTGGTYSTLKVQPAELEDSGVYFCASSQGHGGRYTQYFGPGTRLTVL.

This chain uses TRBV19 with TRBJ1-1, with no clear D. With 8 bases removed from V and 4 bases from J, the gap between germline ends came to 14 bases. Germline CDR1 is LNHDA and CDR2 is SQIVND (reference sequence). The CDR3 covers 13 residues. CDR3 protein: CASGNIASTEAFF. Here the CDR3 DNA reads TGTGCCAGTGGAAATATAGCGAGCACTGAAGCTTTCTTT.

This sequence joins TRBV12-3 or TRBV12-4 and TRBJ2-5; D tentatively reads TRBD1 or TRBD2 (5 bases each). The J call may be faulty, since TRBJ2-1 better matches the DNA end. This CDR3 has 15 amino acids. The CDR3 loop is CASTKWNMGRNEQFF. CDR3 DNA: TGTGCCAGCACCAAATGGAACATGGGACGGAATGAGCAGTTCTTC.

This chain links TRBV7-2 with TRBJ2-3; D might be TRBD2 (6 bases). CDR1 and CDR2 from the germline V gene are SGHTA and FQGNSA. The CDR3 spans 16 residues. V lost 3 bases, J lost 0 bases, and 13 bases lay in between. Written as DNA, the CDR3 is TGTGCCAGCAGCTTTGATCGCGGGATGAGCACAGATACGCAGTATTTT. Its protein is CASSFDRGMSTDTQYF.

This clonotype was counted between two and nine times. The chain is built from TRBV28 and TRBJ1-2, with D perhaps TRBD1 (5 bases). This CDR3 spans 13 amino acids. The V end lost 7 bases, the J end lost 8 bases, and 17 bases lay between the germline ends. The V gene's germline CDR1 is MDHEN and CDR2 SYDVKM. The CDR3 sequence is CASTRRGPQGYTF. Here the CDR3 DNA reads TGTGCCAGCACCCGAAGGGGACCTCAAGGCTACACCTTC.

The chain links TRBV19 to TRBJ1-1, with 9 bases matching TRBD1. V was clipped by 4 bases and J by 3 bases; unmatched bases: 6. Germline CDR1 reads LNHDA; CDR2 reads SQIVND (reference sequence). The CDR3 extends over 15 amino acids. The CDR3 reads CASSRTGQGYTEAFF. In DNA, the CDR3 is TGTGCCAGTAGTAGAACAGGACAGGGGTACACTGAAGCTTTCTTT. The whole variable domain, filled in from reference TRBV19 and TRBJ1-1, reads DGGITQSPKYLFRKEGQNVTLSCEQNLNHDAMYWYRQDPGQGLRLIYYSQIVNDFQKGDIAEGYSVSREKKESFPLTVTSAQKNPTAFYLCASSRTGQGYTEAFFGQGTRLTVV.

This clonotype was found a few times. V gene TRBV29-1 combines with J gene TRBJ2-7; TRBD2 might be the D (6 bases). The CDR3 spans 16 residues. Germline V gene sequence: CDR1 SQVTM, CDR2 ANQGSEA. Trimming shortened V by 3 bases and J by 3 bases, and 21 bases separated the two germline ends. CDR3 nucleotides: TGCAGCGTTGAGGGCACTAGGCGGGAAACCGGCTACGAGCAGTACTTC. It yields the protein CSVEGTRRETGYEQYF.

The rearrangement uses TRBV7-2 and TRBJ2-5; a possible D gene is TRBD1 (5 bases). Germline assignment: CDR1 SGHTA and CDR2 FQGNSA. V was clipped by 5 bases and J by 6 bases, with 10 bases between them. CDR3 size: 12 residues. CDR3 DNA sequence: TGTGCCAGCAGCCAGACAGTGCAGACCCAGTACTTC. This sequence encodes CASSQTVQTQYF.